This passage covers 3 T cell receptor beta chains from one sample sequenced in a study of blood T cell repertoires in COVID-19. The data were produced by immunoSEQ multiplex PCR, yet TCRdb's version contains in-frame clones alone and is incomplete. This repertoire shows 28,000 or so clones, over 75% found once; its top ten account for 60% to 80%. The sample consisted of peripheral blood. All receptors come from a man in his 70s with acute or convalescent COVID-19.

About this clone: The same CDR3 also results from other DNA sequences found in this sample. The gene calls are TRBV21-1 and TRBJ2-2; the table calls TRBD2, which could not be checked here. TRBV21-1 is tagged as a pseudogene. This CDR3 comprises 15 residues. CDR3 bases: TGTGCCAGCAGCACCCTAGCGGAACACCGCGGGGAGCTGTTTTTT. Its protein is CASSTLAEHRGELFF.

This clone was detected a few times. This chain connects TRBV20-1 to TRBJ1-2; D gene uncertain. The V and J ends lost 6 bases and 4 bases respectively, with 9 bases between them. Germline values: CDR1 DFQATT, CDR2 SNEGSKA (reference sequence). CDR3 length: 11 amino acids. The CDR3 sequence is CSATAVYGYTF. DNA of the CDR3: TGCAGTGCAACAGCAGTCTATGGCTACACCTTC.

The V and J genes are TRBV2 and TRBJ1-2; D not resolved. Germline V lookup: CDR1 SNHLY, CDR2 FYNNEI. The V and J ends lost 3 bases and 4 bases respectively, with 18 bases between them. CDR3 length: 16 residues. CDR3 in DNA: TGTGCCAGCAGTGATACCGAGAAGGTGGGCCCCTATGGCTACACCTTC. Amino acid sequence: CASSDTEKVGPYGYTF.